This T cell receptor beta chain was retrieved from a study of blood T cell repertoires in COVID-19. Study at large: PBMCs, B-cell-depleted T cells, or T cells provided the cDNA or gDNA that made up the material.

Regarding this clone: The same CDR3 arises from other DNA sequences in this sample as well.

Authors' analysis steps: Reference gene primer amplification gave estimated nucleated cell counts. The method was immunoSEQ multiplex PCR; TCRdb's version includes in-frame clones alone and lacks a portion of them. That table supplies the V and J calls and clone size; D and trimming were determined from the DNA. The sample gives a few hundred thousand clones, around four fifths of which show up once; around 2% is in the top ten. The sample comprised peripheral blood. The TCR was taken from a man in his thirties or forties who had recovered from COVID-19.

CDR3 loop: CASSLGQGGTDTQYF. As DNA, the CDR3 is TGCGCCAGCAGCTTGGGACAGGGAGGTACAGATACGCAGTATTTT. V usage is TRBV5-1 and J usage is TRBJ2-3; possibly TRBD1 for D (7 bases). Germline V CDR1 and CDR2: SGHRS, YFSETQ. Deletions cut 0 bases from V and 3 bases from J, with 11 bases between. The CDR3 contains 15 residues.